These 13 T cell receptor beta chains were all obtained from the same sample, sequenced in a study of PD-1 blockade in classical Hodgkin lymphoma. Produced via immunoSEQ multiplex PCR; TCRdb's table is partial and in-frame only. The data hold approximately 15,000 clones, with about nine tenths observed a single time. As to time point: newly diagnosed, previously untreated cHL patient sample. Sequencing used peripheral blood mononuclear cells (PBMCs). Every receptor here comes from a human donor with classical Hodgkin lymphoma.

J is TRBJ1-2 and V is TRBV9; TRBD1 is a possible D gene (6 bases). V dropped 0 bases and J dropped 4 bases, with 10 bases sitting between them. The V gene's germline CDR1 is SGDLS and CDR2 YYNGEE. This CDR3 comprises 14 residues. CDR3 sequence: CASSVEAGAYGYTF. The CDR3 DNA follows: TGTGCCAGCAGCGTAGAGGCAGGGGCCTATGGCTACACCTTC.

This clone was seen only once. The chain carries TRBV5-1 and TRBJ2-7, with 11 nucleotides matching TRBD2. The CDR3 loop spans 16 amino acids. J was trimmed by 0 bases and V by 4 bases; bases with no gene match: 6. In germline, CDR1 is SGHRS, CDR2 YFSETQ. The CDR3 nucleotides read TGCGCCAGCAGCGCCCGACTAGCGGGGATCTCCTACGAGCAGTACTTC. This codes for CASSARLAGISYEQYF.

J is TRBJ2-2 and V is TRBV27; D unresolved. This CDR3 has 15 amino acids. Looked up from germline, CDR1 is MNHEY and CDR2 is SMNVEV (reference sequence). V lost 3 bases, J lost 2 bases, and 10 bases lay in between. CDR3 in DNA: TGTGCCAGCAGTTTTCGTATAGTAAACACCGGGGAGCTGTTTTTT. Amino acids: CASSFRIVNTGELFF.

The chain carries TRBV7-9 and TRBJ2-1; a weak D match, TRBD1 (6 bases). CDR1 SEHNR and CDR2 FQNEAQ come from the germline V gene (reference sequence). V shed 3 bases and J shed 5 bases, with 14 bases lying between them. The CDR3 is made up of 15 amino acids. This chain's CDR3 is CASSFVTGKNNEQFF. For the CDR3, the DNA is TGTGCCAGCAGCTTTGTTACAGGGAAAAACAATGAGCAGTTCTTC.

V usage is TRBV25-1 and J usage is TRBJ2-5, with no clear D. V was cut by 1 base and J by 2 bases, with 8 bases left in between. The germline gives CDR1 MGHDK, CDR2 SYGVNS. This CDR3 has 14 amino acids. The chain's CDR3 is CASSELNGQETQYF. CDR3 sequence (DNA): TGTGCCAGCAGTGAATTAAACGGACAAGAGACCCAGTACTTC.

V and J are TRBV5-8 and TRBJ2-6; no firm D call. Germline V CDR1 and CDR2: SGHTS, YDEGEE. This CDR3 has 15 residues. The V and J ends lost 4 bases and 4 bases respectively, with 12 bases between them. This CDR3 is CASSQPSGGANVLTF. The CDR3 DNA reads as TGTGCCAGCAGCCAACCCTCCGGAGGGGCCAACGTCCTGACTTTC. The whole variable domain, remainder taken from reference TRBV5-8 and TRBJ2-6, is EAGVTQSPTHLIKTRGQQATLRCSPISGHTSVYWYQQALGLGLQFLLWYDEGEERNRGNFPPRFSGRQFPNYSSELNVNALELEDSALYLCASSQPSGGANVLTFGAGSRLTVL.

The rearrangement uses TRBV28 and TRBJ1-1, with 7 bases lining up with TRBD1. The CDR3 has 13 amino acids. With 4 bases clipped from V and 3 bases from J, the junction kept 2 bases outside the gene matches. CDR1 is MDHEN, CDR2 SYDVKM, per germline. The DNA for the CDR3 is TGTGCCAGCAGTTACCAGGGGGACACTGAAGCTTTCTTT. Protein sequence: CASSYQGDTEAFF.

This rearrangement joins TRBV4-3 to TRBJ2-3; TRBD1 or TRBD2 may be the D gene (6 bases each). Trimming left V 3 bases short and J 2 bases short, with 18 bases between. The CDR3 runs 17 residues. Per germline, CDR1 LGHNA and CDR2 YSLEER. The CDR3 DNA sequence: TGCGCCAGCAGCCAGAGACCCCCAGGGGAGGACACAGATACGCAGTATTTT. This translates into CASSQRPPGEDTDTQYF.

V is TRBV6-5 and J is TRBJ1-3; D remains unclear. Germline loops: CDR1 MNHEY, CDR2 SVGAGI. V was shortened by 6 bases and J by 0 bases, with 9 bases between the two germline ends. This CDR3 spans 14 amino acids. The chain's CDR3 is CASRTANSGNTIYF. The CDR3 DNA follows: TGTGCCAGCAGAACAGCTAACTCTGGAAACACCATATATTTT.

The chain employs TRBV29-1 and TRBJ2-5, with D maybe TRBD1 (6 bases). The CDR3 loop spans 12 amino acids. The V end was cut by 8 bases, the J end by 2 bases, with 12 bases between. CDR1 and CDR2 (germline): SQVTM, ANQGSEA. The CDR3, as DNA: TGCAGCCATACTCAGGGGCAAGAGACCCAGTACTTC. Translation gives CSHTQGQETQYF.

The chain links TRBV7-8 to TRBJ2-7; 10 bases map to TRBD2. V lost 4 bases and J lost 2; bases outside the gene matches: 11. The CDR3 runs 17 residues. Germline V gives CDR1 SGHVS, CDR2 FQNEAQ. The chain's CDR3 is CASSSRVTSGLTYEQYF. Here the CDR3 DNA reads TGTGCCAGCAGCTCGCGGGTGACTAGCGGGCTTACCTACGAGCAGTACTTC.

V is TRBV4-3 and J is TRBJ2-3; 11 bases fit TRBD2. Trimming cost V 4 bases and J 2 bases; bases outside gene matches: 8. The CDR3 runs 17 residues. Germline V gives CDR1 LGHNA, CDR2 YSLEER. CDR3 region: CASSRELAGGYTDTQYF. DNA of the CDR3: TGCGCCAGCAGCCGAGAGTTAGCGGGAGGGTACACAGATACGCAGTATTTT.

This clone is a singleton in its sample. The chain recombines TRBV28 with TRBJ1-2, with 7 bases that match TRBD1. Germline lookup yields CDR1 MDHEN and CDR2 SYDVKM. This CDR3 region has 15 residues. V shed 4 bases, J shed 4 bases, and the junction held 9 bases outside the gene matches. CDR3 in DNA: TGTGCCAGCAGTTCACCCGGGACAGCCCTCTATGGCTACACCTTC. Protein product: CASSSPGTALYGYTF.